This paragraph reports one TCR beta chain. Its antigen is currently unknown. This sample is drawn from a study of response to subunit inactivated influenza vaccine. Notes on the study in general: The authors proposed limited new T cell recruitment per seasonal influenza vaccination.

The CDR3 has 16 amino acids. Germline CDR1 is SEHNR and CDR2 is FQNEAQ (reference sequence). The J segment lost 3 bases and the V segment lost 5 bases, leaving 13 bases of the junction unmatched. Each CDR3 protein is one row after TCRdb ran MiXCR on the RT-PCR reads. The table lists roughly 460,000 distinct CDR3 sequences, 10% to 11% of them singletons. The chain combines TRBV7-9 with TRBJ2-7; 7 bases agree with TRBD1. The sequences come from PBMCs from blood, collected roughly 46 days after vaccination. The receptor comes from a man aged 45-65 years who received an inactivated influenza vaccine. The DNA of the CDR3 is TGTGCCAGCAGCAAGGCGGACAGGAGCCGTGGCTACGAGCAGTACTTC. The encoded protein is CASSKADRSRGYEQYF.